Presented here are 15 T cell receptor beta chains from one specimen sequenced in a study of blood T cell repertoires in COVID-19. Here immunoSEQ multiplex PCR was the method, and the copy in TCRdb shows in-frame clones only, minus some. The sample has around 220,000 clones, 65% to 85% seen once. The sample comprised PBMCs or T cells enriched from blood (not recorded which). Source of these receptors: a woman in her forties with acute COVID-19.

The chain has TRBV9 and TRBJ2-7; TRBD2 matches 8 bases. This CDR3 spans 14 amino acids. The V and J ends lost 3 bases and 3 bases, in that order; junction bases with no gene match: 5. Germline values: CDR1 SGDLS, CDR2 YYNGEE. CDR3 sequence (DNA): TGTGCCAGCAGCGCCGGGACTAGTCTCTACGAGCAGTACTTC. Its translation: CASSAGTSLYEQYF.

CDR3 sequence reads: CASSLGGANYGYTF. DNA for the CDR3: TGTGCCAGCAGCTTAGGCGGTGCTAACTATGGCTACACCTTC. The chain links TRBV11-2 to TRBJ1-2; D remains unclear. Germline CDR1 reads SGHAT; CDR2 reads FQNNGV. This CDR3 spans 14 amino acids. V lost 1 base and J lost 0, with 6 bases in between. Variable domain in full (rest from reference TRBV11-2 and TRBJ1-2): EAGVAQSPRYKIIEKRQSVAFWCNPISGHATLYWYQQILGQGPKLLIQFQNNGVVDDSQLPKDRFSAERLKGVDSTLKIQPAKLEDSAVYLCASSLGGANYGYTFGSGTRLTVV.

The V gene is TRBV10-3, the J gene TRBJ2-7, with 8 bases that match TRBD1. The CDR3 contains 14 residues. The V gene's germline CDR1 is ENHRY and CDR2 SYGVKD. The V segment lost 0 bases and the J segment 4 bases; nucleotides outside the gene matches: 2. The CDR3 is CAISESRQGYEQYF. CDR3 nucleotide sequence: TGTGCCATCAGTGAGTCGAGACAGGGGTACGAGCAGTACTTC.

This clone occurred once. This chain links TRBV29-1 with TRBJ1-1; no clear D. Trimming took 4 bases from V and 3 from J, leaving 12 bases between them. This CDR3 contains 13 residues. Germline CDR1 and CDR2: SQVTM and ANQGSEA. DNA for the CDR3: TGCAGCGTTGGGGCAGTTCAAGACACTGAAGCTTTCTTT. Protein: CSVGAVQDTEAFF.

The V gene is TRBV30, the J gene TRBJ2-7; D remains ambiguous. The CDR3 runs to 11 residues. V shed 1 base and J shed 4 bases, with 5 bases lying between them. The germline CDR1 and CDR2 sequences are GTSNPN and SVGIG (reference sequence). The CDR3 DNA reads TGTGCCTGGAGTGGTCAGTACGAGCAGTACTTC. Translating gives CAWSGQYEQYF.

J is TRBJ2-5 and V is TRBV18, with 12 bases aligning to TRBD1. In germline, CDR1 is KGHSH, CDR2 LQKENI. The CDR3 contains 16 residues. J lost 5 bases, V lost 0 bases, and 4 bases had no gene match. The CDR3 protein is CASSPPGTGGRETQYF. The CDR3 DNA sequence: TGTGCCAGCTCACCACCCGGGACAGGGGGCCGGGAGACCCAGTACTTC.

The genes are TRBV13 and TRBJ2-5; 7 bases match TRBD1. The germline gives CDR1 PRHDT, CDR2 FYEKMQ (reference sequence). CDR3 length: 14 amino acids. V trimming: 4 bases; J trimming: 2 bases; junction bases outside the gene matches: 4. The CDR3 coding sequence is TGTGCCAGCAGCTCCAGGGACAGACAAGAGACCCAGTACTTC. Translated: CASSSRDRQETQYF.

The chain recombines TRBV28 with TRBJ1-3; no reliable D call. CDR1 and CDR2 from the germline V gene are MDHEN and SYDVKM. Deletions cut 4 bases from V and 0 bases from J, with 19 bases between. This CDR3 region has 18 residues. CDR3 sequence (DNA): TGTGCCAGCAGTTCCCCCAGCAGCGGGCTCCTCTCTGGAAACACCATATATTTT. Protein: CASSSPSSGLLSGNTIYF.

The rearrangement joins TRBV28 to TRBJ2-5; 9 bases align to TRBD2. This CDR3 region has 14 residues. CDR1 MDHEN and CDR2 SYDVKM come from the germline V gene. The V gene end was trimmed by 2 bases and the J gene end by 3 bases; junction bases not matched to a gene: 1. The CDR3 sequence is CASSLAGGEETQYF. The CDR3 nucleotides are TGTGCCAGCAGTTTAGCGGGGGGGGAAGAGACCCAGTACTTC.

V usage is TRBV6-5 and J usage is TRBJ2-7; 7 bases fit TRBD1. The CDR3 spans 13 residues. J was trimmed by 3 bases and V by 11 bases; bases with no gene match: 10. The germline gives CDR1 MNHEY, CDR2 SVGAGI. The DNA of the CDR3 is TGTGCCGTCCGCCAGGGGGTTCTCTACGAGCAGTACTTC. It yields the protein CAVRQGVLYEQYF.

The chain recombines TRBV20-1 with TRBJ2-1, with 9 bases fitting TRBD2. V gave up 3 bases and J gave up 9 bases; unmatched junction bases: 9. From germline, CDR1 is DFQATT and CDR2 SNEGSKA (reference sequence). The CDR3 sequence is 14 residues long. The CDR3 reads CSASSGLALAEQFF. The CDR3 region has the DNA TGCAGTGCTAGTAGTGGACTAGCGCTCGCTGAGCAGTTCTTC.

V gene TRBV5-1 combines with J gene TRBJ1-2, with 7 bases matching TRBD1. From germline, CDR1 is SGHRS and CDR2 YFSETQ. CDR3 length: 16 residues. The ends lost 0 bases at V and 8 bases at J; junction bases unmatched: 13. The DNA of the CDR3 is TGCGCCAGCAGCTTGGGTGACAGGGAGGTTGTTAAGGGCTACACCTTC. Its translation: CASSLGDREVVKGYTF.

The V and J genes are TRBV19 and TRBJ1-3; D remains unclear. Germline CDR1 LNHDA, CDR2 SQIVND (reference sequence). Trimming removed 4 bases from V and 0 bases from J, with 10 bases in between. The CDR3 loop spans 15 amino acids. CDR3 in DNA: TGTGCCAGTAGTACGGGATCCGTCTCTGGAAACACCATATATTTT. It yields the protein CASSTGSVSGNTIYF.

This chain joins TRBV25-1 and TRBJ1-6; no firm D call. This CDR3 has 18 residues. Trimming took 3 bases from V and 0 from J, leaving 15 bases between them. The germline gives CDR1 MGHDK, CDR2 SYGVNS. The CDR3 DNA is TGTGCCAGCAGTGATTTTGGGCCCCTGAGCTCCTATAATTCACCCCTCCACTTT. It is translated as CASSDFGPLSSYNSPLHF. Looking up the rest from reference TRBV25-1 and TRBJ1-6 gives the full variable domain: EADIYQTPRYLVIGTGKKITLECSQTMGHDKMYWYQQDPGMELHLIHYSYGVNSTEKGDLSSESTVSRIRTEHFPLTLESARPSHTSQYLCASSDFGPLSSYNSPLHFGNGTRLTVT.

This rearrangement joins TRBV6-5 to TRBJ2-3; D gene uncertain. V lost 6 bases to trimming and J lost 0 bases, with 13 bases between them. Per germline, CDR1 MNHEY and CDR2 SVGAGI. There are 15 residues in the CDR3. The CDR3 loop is CASRVQRTSTDTQYF. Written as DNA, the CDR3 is TGTGCCAGCAGGGTACAGAGAACTAGCACAGATACGCAGTATTTT.